This T cell receptor beta chain is from a study of T cell repertoires in cytomegalovirus infection. TCRdb analysed the reads with MiXCR anew, one entry per CDR3 protein. The profile shows roughly 310,000 distinct CDR3 sequences, about a sixth of them singletons. Germline CDR1 reads SSHAT; CDR2 reads FNYEAQ (reference sequence). The CDR3 has 15 residues. Note on this clonotype: One junction end disagrees with the germline gene, perhaps due to a read error.

This sequence joins TRBV7-7 and TRBJ2-2; D is undetermined. Sequencing input: PBMCs. This receptor was taken from a human donor in good health (CMV status not recorded). Some clones in this sample may be carry-over from other donors' samples. For the CDR3, the DNA is TGTGCTAGCAGCCCTTGGGCTAGAAGCACCGGGGAGCTGTTTTTT. It specifies CASSPWARSTGELFF.